These 17 T cell receptor beta chains were sequenced from one sample in a study of shared clonotypes between healthy human individuals. TCRdb keeps only in-frame clones here, not all; method: immunoSEQ multiplex PCR. The sample yields under 2,000,000 clones, approximately 94% seen once. Naive CD8 cells lacked CD45RO and underwent positive selection for CCR7, leaving out terminally differentiated effector memory CD45RA+ cells. Sequencing was carried out using naive CD8+ T cells sorted from blood. Source of these receptors: a man aged 18 to 29 in good health.

The CDR3 region has the DNA TGTGCCAGCAGTTCCTTGGGGGGGGGTGAAAAACTGTTTTTT. This codes for CASSSLGGGEKLFF. V is TRBV27 and J is TRBJ1-4; D might be TRBD1 (5 bases). CDR3 size: 14 residues. Germline values: CDR1 MNHEY, CDR2 SMNVEV (reference sequence). V was trimmed by 4 bases and J by 7 bases, leaving 13 bases between them.

Concerning this clone: The sample carries other DNA sequences with the same CDR3. The gene calls are TRBV13 and TRBJ2-7; D possibly corresponds to TRBD1 (5 bases). Trimming took 0 bases from V and 3 from J, leaving 6 bases between them. This CDR3 has 13 amino acids. Germline lookup yields CDR1 PRHDT and CDR2 FYEKMQ (reference sequence). The CDR3 reads CASSLGRVYEQYF. CDR3 coding DNA: TGTGCCAGCAGCTTAGGCAGGGTCTACGAGCAGTACTTC.

V is TRBV5-1 and J is TRBJ1-1, with 8 nucleotides matching TRBD1. The CDR3 sequence is 16 residues long. V was clipped by 1 base and J by 3 bases; unmatched bases: 8. CDR1 is SGHRS and CDR2 is YFSETQ in the germline V gene. The DNA for the CDR3 is TGCGCCAGCAGCTTGTTTCAGGGGGCTGGGGACACTGAAGCTTTCTTT. Its protein product is CASSLFQGAGDTEAFF.

This sequence joins TRBV10-1 and TRBJ2-5, with unresolved D. The CDR3 spans 14 residues. The germline gives CDR1 WNHNN, CDR2 SYGVQD (reference sequence). V was cut by 3 bases and J by 3 bases, with 11 bases left in between. CDR3 loop: CASSESASEETQYF. The CDR3 nucleotides read TGCGCCAGCAGTGAAAGCGCTTCTGAAGAGACCCAGTACTTC.

The chain carries TRBV7-9 and TRBJ2-3, with TRBD1 identical over 7 bases. Germline V gene lookup returns CDR1 SEHNR and CDR2 FQNEAQ (reference sequence). With 5 bases clipped from V and 4 bases from J, the junction kept 9 bases outside the gene matches. There are 15 residues in the CDR3. CDR3: CASSGQELISDTQYF. CDR3 coding DNA: TGTGCCAGCAGCGGACAGGAACTCATTTCAGATACGCAGTATTTT.

The gene calls are TRBV29-1 and TRBJ2-5; 14 bases align to TRBD2. This CDR3 is built from 12 residues. The junction had 0 bases not matched to a gene; V was cut back by 7 bases and J by 5 bases. In germline, CDR1 is SQVTM, CDR2 ANQGSEA. CDR3 region: CSGLAGGETQYF. The CDR3 region has the DNA TGCAGCGGACTAGCGGGGGGGGAGACCCAGTACTTC.

The chain carries TRBV13 and TRBJ2-5, with a weak D call TRBD2 (6 bases). Trimming took 3 bases from V and 5 from J, leaving 13 bases between them. The germline V gene encodes CDR1 PRHDT and CDR2 FYEKMQ (reference sequence). The CDR3 runs 14 residues. DNA for the CDR3: TGTGCCAGCAGCTTCGCCGGGGAGGTGGAGACCCAGTACTTC. Encoded protein: CASSFAGEVETQYF.

CDR3 region: CASSGTSGRSNEQFF. Written as DNA, the CDR3 is TGTGCCAGCAGTGGTACTAGCGGGAGGAGTAATGAGCAGTTCTTC. This rearrangement joins TRBV5-4 to TRBJ2-1; 12 positions agree with TRBD2. The germline CDR1 and CDR2 sequences are SGHNT and YYREEE (reference sequence). V lost 5 bases, J lost 7 bases, and 7 bases stayed unmatched. The CDR3 consists of 15 residues. The full variable domain, its missing parts supplied by reference TRBV5-4 and TRBJ2-1, is ETGVTQSPTHLIKTRGQQVTLRCSSQSGHNTVSWYQQALGQGPQFIFQYYREEENGRGNFPPRFSGLQFPNYSSELNVNALELDDSALYLCASSGTSGRSNEQFFGPGTRLTVL.

The rearrangement joins TRBV7-9 to TRBJ2-7; D ambiguous. Germline CDR1 is SEHNR and CDR2 is FQNEAQ (reference sequence). The CDR3 sequence is 11 residues long. Trimming cost V 8 bases and J 4 bases, with 9 bases left between them. Written as DNA, the CDR3 is TGTGCCAGCGGAACCGGGTACGAGCAGTACTTC. Protein sequence: CASGTGYEQYF. The whole variable domain, remainder taken from reference TRBV7-9 and TRBJ2-7, is DTGVSQNPRHKITKRGQNVTFRCDPISEHNRLYWYRQTLGQGPEFLTYFQNEAQLEKSRLLSDRFSAERPKGSFSTLEIQRTEQGDSAMYLCASGTGYEQYFGPGTRLTVT.

With respect to this clone: The sample contains more than one DNA sequence encoding this CDR3. V and J are TRBV6-5 and TRBJ2-7, with D maybe TRBD1 (7 bases). This CDR3 region has 15 residues. Trimming shortened V by 2 bases and J by 3 bases, and 14 bases separated the two germline ends. Looked up from germline, CDR1 is MNHEY and CDR2 is SVGAGI. The CDR3 DNA is TGTGCCAGCAGTTACGGGCAGGGGGGATTCTACGAGCAGTACTTC. Translation gives CASSYGQGGFYEQYF.

Notes on this clone: Distinct nucleotide sequences in the sample also encode this CDR3. This rearrangement joins TRBV7-9 to TRBJ2-2; D gene uncertain. This CDR3 has 13 residues. Trimming removed 1 base from V and 3 bases from J, with 3 bases in between. Germline CDR1 is SEHNR and CDR2 is FQNEAQ (reference sequence). The CDR3 loop is CASSLGYTGELFF. The CDR3 nucleotides are TGTGCCAGCAGCTTAGGGTACACCGGGGAGCTGTTTTTT.

The genes are TRBV2 and TRBJ1-4; D is unclear. From germline, CDR1 is SNHLY and CDR2 FYNNEI. The CDR3 is made up of 15 amino acids. Deletions cut 2 bases from V and 4 bases from J, with 11 bases between. This CDR3 reads CASSENGQDNEKLFF. CDR3 sequence (DNA): TGTGCCAGCAGTGAAAACGGGCAGGATAATGAAAAACTGTTTTTT.

As concerns this clone: The sample holds other DNA sequences that translate to the same CDR3. The chain couples TRBV5-4 to TRBJ2-7; D tentatively fits TRBD1 or TRBD2 (5 bases each). The CDR3 consists of 12 residues. The V gene lost 4 bases and the J gene lost 3 bases, with 8 bases spanning the gap. Germline CDR1 reads SGHNT; CDR2 reads YYREEE (reference sequence). The CDR3 loop is CASSLGVYEQYF. Written as DNA, the CDR3 is TGTGCCAGCAGCCTGGGGGTCTACGAGCAGTACTTC.

The chain links TRBV11-2 to TRBJ2-3, with D hard to call. Germline V gene sequence: CDR1 SGHAT, CDR2 FQNNGV. V was trimmed by 5 bases and J by 1 base, leaving 16 bases between them. CDR3 length: 16 residues. The CDR3: CASSLLKGEGTDTQYF. The CDR3 nucleotides are TGTGCCAGCAGCCTCCTAAAGGGTGAAGGCACAGATACGCAGTATTTT.

The V call is TRBV28, the J call TRBJ1-5; D remains unclear. Per germline, CDR1 MDHEN and CDR2 SYDVKM. The CDR3 loop spans 21 amino acids. V was cut by 1 base and J by 4 bases, with 29 bases left in between. The CDR3 protein is CASSLSWSGQLYTPLNQPQHF. CDR3 in DNA: TGTGCCAGCAGTTTATCGTGGAGCGGGCAGCTCTACACCCCCTTGAATCAGCCCCAGCATTTT.

V and J are TRBV11-2 and TRBJ2-1; no reliable D call. The germline V gene has CDR1 SGHAT and CDR2 FQNNGV. Trimming removed 1 base at V and 8 bases at J, with 15 bases between. The CDR3 spans 15 residues. In DNA, the CDR3 is TGTGCCAGCAGCTTAGTAGCAAGAATTTTCGATGAGCAGTTCTTC. Residues: CASSLVARIFDEQFF. Complete variable domain (other parts from reference TRBV11-2 and TRBJ2-1): EAGVAQSPRYKIIEKRQSVAFWCNPISGHATLYWYQQILGQGPKLLIQFQNNGVVDDSQLPKDRFSAERLKGVDSTLKIQPAKLEDSAVYLCASSLVARIFDEQFFGPGTRLTVL.

V is TRBV7-2 and J is TRBJ2-5, with TRBD2 identical over 7 bases. CDR1 and CDR2 from the germline V gene are SGHTA and FQGNSA. Losses at the gene ends were 5 bases for V and 5 bases for J; bases not matched to a gene: 11. CDR3 length equals 15 residues. CDR3 loop: CASSQAGGFGETQYF. The CDR3 DNA reads as TGTGCCAGCAGCCAGGCCGGGGGGTTTGGGGAGACCCAGTACTTC.